This TCR beta chain was documented in a study of response to subunit inactivated influenza vaccine. This clonotype was seen a few times. Its antigen remains unknown. Whole-study results and caveats: The authors proposed limited new T cell recruitment per seasonal influenza vaccination.

TCRdb fed the RT-PCR reads into MiXCR, producing one record per CDR3 protein. The data show hundreds of thousands of distinct CDR3 sequences, 20% to 25% seen once. Sample: PBMCs from blood, taken about 19 months after vaccination. This sequence was found in a man aged 50 to 69 who received an inactivated influenza vaccine.

CDR3 in amino acids: CASSQGQGAFDEQYF. CDR3 DNA sequence: TGCGCCAGCAGCCAAGGTCAGGGGGCTTTCGACGAGCAGTACTTC. The chain joins TRBV4-3 to TRBJ2-7; 8 nucleotides align to TRBD1. The CDR3 has 15 amino acids. Looked up from germline, CDR1 is LGHNA and CDR2 is YSLEER. The J segment lost 5 bases and the V segment lost 1 base, leaving 7 bases of the junction unmatched.